This T cell receptor beta chain stems from a study of cytomegalovirus exposure and HLA in healthy donors. The PCR contained 60 Vbeta and 13 Jbeta primers. Assay used: immunoSEQ multiplex PCR; TCRdb lists only in-frame clones, some missing. Found here are about 90,000 clones, around three fifths of them singletons; the top ten hold around a fifth. Findings of the study overall: Most likely, a cluster of highly shared sequence variants arose as a sequencing artifact. Researchers reportedly found TCR beta sequences accurately predicted most subjects' HLA-A and HLA-B alleles. Reportedly, cytomegalovirus status was diagnosed with high sensitivity and specificity.

The CDR3 runs 13 residues. The germline gives CDR1 SNHLY, CDR2 FYNNEI. The trim removed 11 bases at V and 5 bases at J, leaving 10 bases unmatched. In the case of this clone: Its antigen is as yet unknown.

This TCR derives from a woman between 50 and 59 years old in good health and CMV-seropositive. The source material was PBMCs. The chain carries TRBV2 and TRBJ2-3; 7 bases fit TRBD2. CDR3: CASLRDYRDTQYF. CDR3 coding DNA: TGTGCCTCTCTACGGGACTACAGAGATACGCAGTATTTT. The entire variable domain, with the rest obtained from reference TRBV2 and TRBJ2-3, is as follows: EPEVTQTPSHQVTQMGQEVILRCVPISNHLYFYWYRQILGQKVEFLVSFYNNEISEKSEIFDDQFSVERPDGSNFTLKIRSTKLEDSAMYFCASLRDYRDTQYFGPGTRLTVL.